This T cell receptor (beta chain) was documented in a study of shared clonotypes between healthy human individuals. Study at large: Every donor yielded three CD4 naive, three CD4 memory, two CD8 naive and one CD8 memory plate.

Notes on the study in general: The naive CD4 repertoires of a handful of donors were compared, and 5% to 6.5% of clonotypes were shared.

Clones were read by immunoSEQ multiplex PCR, and TCRdb kept only the in-frame ones, dropping some. Of approximately 940,000 clones in the sample, more than 75% are singletons; the top ten hold approximately 1.5%. This CDR3 is 14 amino acids long. The junction had 2 bases not matched to a gene; V was cut back by 1 base and J by 8 bases. Germline V gene lookup returns CDR1 SGHNT and CDR2 YENEEA. In regard to this clone: Its antigen is unidentified.

This chain joins TRBV11-3 and TRBJ2-1; 10 bases map to TRBD2. This receptor was obtained from a man aged 18 to 29 in good health. Sequencing was performed on memory CD4+ T cells sorted from blood. The subset was: CD45RA-negative fraction. The CDR3 protein is CASSLGLAGDEQFF. The CDR3, as DNA: TGTGCCAGCAGCTTAGGGCTAGCGGGAGATGAGCAGTTCTTC.